The clone carrying this T cell receptor beta chain came up a few times. This sample stems from a study of blood T cell repertoires in COVID-19. TCRdb's table, derived via immunoSEQ multiplex PCR, lists solely in-frame clones and lacks some. The data show a few hundred thousand clones, around 87% seen once. Cohort 3 donors counted as recovered after two negative PCRs, clearance, or resolved symptoms. Sequencing input: PBMCs or T cells enriched from blood (not recorded which). This clonotype was sampled from a man aged 30 to 39 who had recovered from COVID-19.

The CDR3 sequence is CASRPGGPNTGELFF. The CDR3 DNA is TGTGCCAGCAGACCCGGAGGACCGAACACCGGGGAGCTGTTTTTT. This chain joins TRBV7-2 and TRBJ2-2; tentatively, D is TRBD2 (5 bases). Looked up from germline, CDR1 is SGHTA and CDR2 is FQGNSA. V was shortened by 6 bases and J by 0 bases, with 11 bases between the two germline ends. The CDR3 is 15 residues long.